The 14 T cell receptor beta chains listed next were all sequenced from one sample in a study of blood T cell repertoires in COVID-19. Assay: immunoSEQ multiplex PCR; the TCRdb copy retains only in-frame clones and omits some. The sample lists around 150,000 clones, roughly 90% seen once, with 2.5% in the top ten. The sample taken for sequencing was peripheral blood. These TCRs come from a human donor with COVID-19, enrolled during active disease. The donor label of this sample is uncertain.

The CDR3 spells CASSGTGSSYEQYF. The CDR3 DNA reads as TGTGCCAGCAGCGGTACTGGGAGCTCCTACGAGCAGTACTTC. This chain uses TRBV9 with TRBJ2-7, with D possibly being TRBD2 (5 bases). The V and J ends lost 3 bases and 0 bases respectively, with 10 bases between them. The CDR3 is 14 residues long. Germline values: CDR1 SGDLS, CDR2 YYNGEE.

This rearrangement joins TRBV5-4 to TRBJ2-7, with TRBD1 as a possible D gene (6 bases). Germline values: CDR1 SGHNT, CDR2 YYREEE (reference sequence). V lost 0 bases, J lost 0 bases, and 13 bases lay in between. The CDR3 has 16 residues. CDR3 protein: CASSLVPGATSYEQYF. For the CDR3, the DNA is TGTGCCAGCAGCTTGGTACCAGGGGCGACCTCCTACGAGCAGTACTTC.

The chain links TRBV5-1 to TRBJ2-1; 9 nucleotides align to TRBD2. The trim removed 4 bases at V and 1 base at J, leaving 6 bases unmatched. CDR3 length: 16 amino acids. CDR1 is SGHRS, CDR2 YFSETQ, per germline. The DNA of the CDR3 is TGCGCCAGCAGCAGTAGCGGGAGTGCATCCTACAATGAGCAGTTCTTC. Encoded protein: CASSSSGSASYNEQFF.

This chain joins TRBV28 and TRBJ1-1; possibly TRBD1 for D (5 bases). Germline assignment: CDR1 MDHEN and CDR2 SYDVKM. Trimming cost V 5 bases and J 3 bases, with 13 bases left between them. The CDR3 has 14 residues. The CDR3 spells CASSGAGSYTEAFF. The CDR3 nucleotides are TGTGCCAGCAGTGGGGCAGGGTCTTACACTGAAGCTTTCTTT.

The J gene is TRBJ2-7, the V gene TRBV4-1; TRBD1 matches 8 bases. J lost 6 bases, V lost 1 base, and 11 bases had no gene match. Germline V gives CDR1 MGHRA, CDR2 YSYEKL. This CDR3 contains 16 residues. The DNA for the CDR3 is TGCGCCAGCAGCCAAGCACGGGCAGGGGGCGTCTCCGAGCAGTACTTC. Amino acid sequence: CASSQARAGGVSEQYF.

The chain joins TRBV2 to TRBJ2-5, with TRBD2 identical over 16 bases. In germline, CDR1 is SNHLY, CDR2 FYNNEI. The junction had 6 bases not matched to a gene; V was cut back by 7 bases and J by 1 base. The CDR3 runs 17 residues. In DNA, the CDR3 is TGTGCCAGCACGAGTGGGACTAGCGGGGGGGCCCAAGAGACCCAGTACTTC. It specifies CASTSGTSGGAQETQYF. Full variable domain (remainder filled in from reference TRBV2 and TRBJ2-5): EPEVTQTPSHQVTQMGQEVILRCVPISNHLYFYWYRQILGQKVEFLVSFYNNEISEKSEIFDDQFSVERPDGSNFTLKIRSTKLEDSAMYFCASTSGTSGGAQETQYFGPGTRLLVL.

The chain employs TRBV5-5 and TRBJ1-1, with D unclear. Trimming shortened V by 0 bases and J by 4 bases, and 10 bases separated the two germline ends. Per germline, CDR1 SGHKS and CDR2 YYEKEE (reference sequence). The CDR3 is made up of 14 amino acids. CDR3 sequence reads: CASSLAVSLTEAFF. In DNA form, the CDR3 reads TGTGCCAGCAGCTTGGCAGTCAGTCTCACTGAAGCTTTCTTT.

The rearrangement uses TRBV2 and TRBJ2-3; 9 bases match TRBD2. The CDR3 covers 15 residues. V lost 4 bases to trimming and J lost 2 bases; unmatched junction nucleotides: 4. CDR1 is SNHLY and CDR2 is FYNNEI in the germline V gene. CDR3 coding DNA: TGTGCCAGCAGTGGGGTAGCGGGGGCCACAGATACGCAGTATTTT. Protein product: CASSGVAGATDTQYF.

The chain is built from TRBV24-1 and TRBJ2-4, with 7 nucleotides matching TRBD1. The V segment lost 7 bases and the J segment 6 bases; nucleotides outside the gene matches: 20. The CDR3 covers 18 residues. The germline V gene has CDR1 KGHDR and CDR2 SFDVKD. The CDR3: CATRAGQTGVSHGNIQYF. CDR3 sequence (DNA): TGTGCCACCAGAGCTGGGCAAACAGGGGTTAGCCATGGAAACATTCAGTACTTC.

This chain joins TRBV6-5 and TRBJ2-3; D may be TRBD2 (6 bases). V was cut by 2 bases and J by 2 bases, with 11 bases left in between. The CDR3 loop spans 15 amino acids. Germline lookup yields CDR1 MNHEY and CDR2 SVGAGI. CDR3 sequence (DNA): TGTGCCAGCAGTTACGGCGCGGGGCTCACAGATACGCAGTATTTT. Translated, it gives CASSYGAGLTDTQYF.

This clone has more than one count but fewer than ten. V is TRBV19 and J is TRBJ1-3; D not certain. Germline lookup yields CDR1 LNHDA and CDR2 SQIVND (reference sequence). Deletions cut 3 bases from V and 4 bases from J, with 7 bases between. The CDR3 has 13 residues. CDR3 sequence reads: CASSMAGGNTIYF. The CDR3 nucleotides read TGTGCCAGTAGTATGGCGGGGGGAAACACCATATATTTT.

This sequence joins TRBV5-4 and TRBJ2-3, with TRBD1 identical over 9 bases. CDR1 is SGHNT and CDR2 is YYREEE in the germline V gene (reference sequence). V shed 0 bases, J shed 4 bases, and the junction held 6 bases outside the gene matches. This CDR3 is built from 16 residues. CDR3 protein: CASSLATGGFPDTQYF. Here the CDR3 DNA reads TGTGCCAGCAGCTTGGCCACAGGGGGCTTCCCAGATACGCAGTATTTT.

The chain links TRBV5-4 to TRBJ2-2; 12 bases are shared with TRBD2. Looked up from germline, CDR1 is SGHNT and CDR2 is YYREEE (reference sequence). V lost 0 bases to trimming and J lost 6 bases; unmatched junction nucleotides: 3. The CDR3 loop spans 16 amino acids. The CDR3 sequence: CASSLASGGASGELFF. CDR3 bases: TGTGCCAGCAGCTTGGCTAGCGGGGGGGCCTCCGGGGAGCTGTTTTTT.

The CDR3 loop is CASSSGAGGSPERLTDTQYF. For the CDR3, the DNA is TGTGCCAGCAGCTCGGGTGCCGGGGGGAGCCCGGAGCGCCTGACAGATACGCAGTATTTT. The chain couples TRBV12-1 to TRBJ2-3; the D call TRBD2 from the table was never checked on the DNA. TRBV12-1 is classified as a pseudogene. The CDR3 has 20 amino acids.